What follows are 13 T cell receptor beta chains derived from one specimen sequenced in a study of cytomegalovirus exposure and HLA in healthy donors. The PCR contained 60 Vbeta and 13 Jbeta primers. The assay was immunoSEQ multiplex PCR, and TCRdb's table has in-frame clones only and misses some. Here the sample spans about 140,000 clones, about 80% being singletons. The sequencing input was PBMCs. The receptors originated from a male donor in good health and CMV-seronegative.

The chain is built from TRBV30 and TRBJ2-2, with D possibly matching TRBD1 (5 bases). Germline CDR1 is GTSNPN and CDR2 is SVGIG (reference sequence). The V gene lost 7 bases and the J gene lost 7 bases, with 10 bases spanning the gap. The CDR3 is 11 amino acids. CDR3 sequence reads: CASQGGGELFF. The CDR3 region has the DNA TGTGCCTCCCAGGGTGGCGGGGAGCTGTTTTTT.

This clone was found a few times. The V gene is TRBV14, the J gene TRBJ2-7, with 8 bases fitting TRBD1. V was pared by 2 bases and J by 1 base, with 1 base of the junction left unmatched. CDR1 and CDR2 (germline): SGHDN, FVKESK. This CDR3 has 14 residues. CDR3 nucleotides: TGTGCCAGCAGCCAATGGACAGGGTCCTACGAGCAGTACTTC. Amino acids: CASSQWTGSYEQYF.

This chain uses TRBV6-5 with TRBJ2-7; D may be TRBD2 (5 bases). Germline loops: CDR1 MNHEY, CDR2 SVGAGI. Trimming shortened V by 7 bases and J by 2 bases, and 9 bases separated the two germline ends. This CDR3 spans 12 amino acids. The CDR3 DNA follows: TGTGCCAGCACCGGGAACACCTACGAGCAGTACTTC. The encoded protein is CASTGNTYEQYF.

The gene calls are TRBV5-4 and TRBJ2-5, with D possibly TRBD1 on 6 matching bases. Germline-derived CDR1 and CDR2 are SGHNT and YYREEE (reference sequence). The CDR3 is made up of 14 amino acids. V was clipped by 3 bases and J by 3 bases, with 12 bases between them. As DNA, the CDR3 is TGTGCCAGCAGCTACCCCGACAGGAAAGAGACCCAGTACTTC. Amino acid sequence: CASSYPDRKETQYF.

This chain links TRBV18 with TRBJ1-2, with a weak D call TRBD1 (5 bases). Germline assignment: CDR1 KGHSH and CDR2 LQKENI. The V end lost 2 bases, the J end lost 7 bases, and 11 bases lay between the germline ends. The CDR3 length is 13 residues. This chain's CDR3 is CASSPGAGSGYTF. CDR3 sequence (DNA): TGTGCCAGCTCACCAGGGGCAGGGTCTGGCTACACCTTC.

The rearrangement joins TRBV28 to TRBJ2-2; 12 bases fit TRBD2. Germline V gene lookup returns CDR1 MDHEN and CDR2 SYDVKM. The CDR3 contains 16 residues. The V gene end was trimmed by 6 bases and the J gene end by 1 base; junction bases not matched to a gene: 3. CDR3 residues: CASRLGLAGNTGELFF. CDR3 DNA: TGTGCCAGCAGGCTGGGACTAGCGGGGAACACCGGGGAGCTGTTTTTT.

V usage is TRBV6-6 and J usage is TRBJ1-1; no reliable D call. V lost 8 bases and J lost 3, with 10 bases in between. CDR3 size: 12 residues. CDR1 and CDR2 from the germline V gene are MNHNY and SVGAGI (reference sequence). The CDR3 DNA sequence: TGTGCCAGCGGGAGTGGGCACACTGAAGCTTTCTTT. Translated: CASGSGHTEAFF.

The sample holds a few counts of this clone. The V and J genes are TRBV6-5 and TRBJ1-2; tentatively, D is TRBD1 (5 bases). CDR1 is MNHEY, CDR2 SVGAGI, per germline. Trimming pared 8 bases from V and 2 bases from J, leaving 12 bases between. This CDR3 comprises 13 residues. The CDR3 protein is CASSVRQNYGYTF. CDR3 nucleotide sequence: TGTGCCAGCTCAGTCCGACAGAACTATGGCTACACCTTC.

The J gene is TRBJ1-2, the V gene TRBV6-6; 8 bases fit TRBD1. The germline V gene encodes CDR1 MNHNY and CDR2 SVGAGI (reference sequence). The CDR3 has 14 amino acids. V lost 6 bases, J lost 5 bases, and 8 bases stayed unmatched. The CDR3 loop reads CASRETGGGYGYTF. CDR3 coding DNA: TGTGCCAGCAGGGAAACAGGGGGAGGATATGGCTACACCTTC.

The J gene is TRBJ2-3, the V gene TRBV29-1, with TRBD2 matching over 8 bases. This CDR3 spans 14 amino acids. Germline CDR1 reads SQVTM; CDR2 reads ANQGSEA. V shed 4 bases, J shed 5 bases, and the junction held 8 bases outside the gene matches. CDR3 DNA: TGCAGCGTTGGGGTAGGACTAGCCTTAGATACGCAGTATTTT. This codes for CSVGVGLALDTQYF.

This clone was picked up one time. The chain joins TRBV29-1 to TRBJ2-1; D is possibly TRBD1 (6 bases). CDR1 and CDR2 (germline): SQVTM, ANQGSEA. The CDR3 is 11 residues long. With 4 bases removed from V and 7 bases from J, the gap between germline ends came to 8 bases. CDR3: CSVAQGNEQFF. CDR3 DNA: TGCAGCGTTGCCCAGGGGAATGAGCAGTTCTTC.

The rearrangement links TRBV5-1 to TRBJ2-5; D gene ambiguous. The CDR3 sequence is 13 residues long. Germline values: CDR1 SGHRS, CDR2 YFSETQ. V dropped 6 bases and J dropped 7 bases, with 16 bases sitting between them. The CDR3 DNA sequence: TGCGCCAGCACCTCAACAAATTATGCGACCCAGTACTTC. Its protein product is CASTSTNYATQYF.

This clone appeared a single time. CDR3: CAIRLQGEHEQYF. In nucleotides, the CDR3 is TGTGCCATCAGGCTACAGGGAGAGCACGAGCAGTACTTC. The chain combines TRBV10-3 with TRBJ2-7, with a possible D match to TRBD1 (6 bases). CDR3 size: 13 residues. V was shortened by 6 bases and J by 5 bases, with 14 bases between the two germline ends. Germline CDR1 reads ENHRY; CDR2 reads SYGVKD.